These 10 T cell receptor beta chains originate from one sample sequenced in a study of regulatory T cells in long-lasting Graves disease (dated by TCRdb to the early 2020s). The library came from multiplex PCR. Instrument on record: Illumina HiSeq 4000. TCR beta libraries were built with iRepertoire HTBI primers and Arm-PCR amplification of CDR3 regions. TCRdb reran the public reads through fastp at Q25 and MiXCR, keeping productive beta chains. Every entry covers one CDR3 protein and lists the most common genes and DNA from its rows. Within this sample are 300,000 or so distinct CDR3 sequences, with less than 20% of them counted one time only. The ten largest clones represent about 29% of the sample. The sample's time point label, decoded: persistent/refractory GD, antithyroid drugs over 5 years with positive TRAb. For both TCR sequencing and RNA sequencing, RNA was extracted from PBMCs in TRIzol.

The sequenced sample was peripheral blood mononuclear cells (PBMCs), obtained when the disease was refractory, from a patient treated with antithyroid drugs. These receptors were taken from a female donor with Graves disease.

The chain is built from TRBV20-1 and TRBJ2-5; D is unresolved. This CDR3 comprises 14 residues. The germline V gene encodes CDR1 DFQATT and CDR2 SNEGSKA (reference sequence). V dropped 3 bases and J dropped 1 base, with 12 bases sitting between them. CDR3 in DNA: TGCAGTGCTAGTCTAGGCAGTCGCCAAGAGACCCAGTACTTC. This codes for CSASLGSRQETQYF.

Ten or more counts support this clonotype. The chain couples TRBV7-9 to TRBJ2-7; tentatively, D is TRBD1 (6 bases). The CDR3 consists of 14 residues. V gave up 8 bases and J gave up 7 bases, with 21 bases separating them. In germline, CDR1 is SEHNR, CDR2 FQNEAQ (reference sequence). The CDR3 DNA is TGTGCCAGCGGGGGACAATCGAATTTGAGGGAGCAGTACTTC. It yields the protein CASGGQSNLREQYF.

This clonotype has ten or more counts. The gene calls are TRBV6-2 or TRBV6-3 and TRBJ1-2; no clear D. Germline V gives CDR1 MNHEY, CDR2 SVGEGT. Trimming shortened V by 4 bases and J by 0 bases, and 9 bases separated the two germline ends. The CDR3 has 14 residues. The CDR3 DNA reads as TGTGCCAGCAGTTTCCTTCGACCTAACTATGGCTACACCTTC. It is translated as CASSFLRPNYGYTF.

The chain carries TRBV6-1 and TRBJ1-5; a possible D gene is TRBD1 (5 bases). V shed 5 bases and J shed 0 bases, with 11 bases lying between them. CDR1 MNHNS and CDR2 SASEGT come from the germline V gene. There are 15 residues in the CDR3. This CDR3 reads CASSRGGASNQPQHF. DNA of the CDR3: TGTGCCAGCAGTCGGGGAGGGGCTAGCAATCAGCCCCAGCATTTT.

The rearrangement joins TRBV7-9 to TRBJ1-2, with no clear D. Germline V lookup: CDR1 SEHNR, CDR2 FQNEAQ (reference sequence). This CDR3 is 12 amino acids long. Between the trimmed V and J ends, which lost 2 bases and 7 bases, there was a span of 8 bases. For the CDR3, the DNA is TGTGCCAGCAGCTTAACCTGGGGTGGCTACACCTTC. It yields the protein CASSLTWGGYTF.

This clonotype was counted at least ten times. V gene TRBV7-3 combines with J gene TRBJ1-2; 9 bases are a match to TRBD1. The V gene end was trimmed by 4 bases and the J gene end by 6 bases; junction bases not matched to a gene: 3. Germline CDR1 SGHTA, CDR2 FQGTGA. The CDR3 runs 13 residues. The CDR3 DNA is TGTGCCAGCAGCTCTCGGGACAGGGATGGCTACACCTTC. Residues: CASSSRDRDGYTF.

This clonotype occurred many times. The rearrangement links TRBV5-1 to TRBJ2-2, with 8 bases matching TRBD1. The V gene's germline CDR1 is SGHRS and CDR2 YFSETQ. The CDR3 is 15 residues long. V lost 2 bases and J lost 5; bases outside the gene matches: 5. CDR3 nucleotides: TGCGCCAGCAGCTTCAAGGACAGGGAAACCGGGGAGCTGTTTTTT. Translated, it gives CASSFKDRETGELFF. Filled out from reference TRBV5-1 and TRBJ2-2, the complete variable domain reads KAGVTQTPRYLIKTRGQQVTLSCSPISGHRSVSWYQQTPGQGLQFLFEYFSETQRNKGNFPGRFSGRQFSNSRSEMNVSTLELGDSALYLCASSFKDRETGELFFGEGSRLTVL.

This clonotype has a handful of counts. J is TRBJ1-4 and V is TRBV20-1; 9 nucleotides align to TRBD1. Germline-derived CDR1 and CDR2 are DFQATT and SNEGSKA (reference sequence). CDR3 length: 13 residues. V was pared by 6 bases and J by 8 bases, with 7 bases of the junction left unmatched. The CDR3 DNA is TGCAGTGCACCGGGACAGGGCGCGGAAAAACTGTTTTTT. Translated, it gives CSAPGQGAEKLFF.

This clonotype was recorded many times. This chain connects TRBV27 to TRBJ2-2; tentatively, D is TRBD1 (5 bases). Germline-derived CDR1 and CDR2 are MNHEY and SMNVEV (reference sequence). This CDR3 is built from 16 residues. V was cut by 1 base and J by 6 bases, with 15 bases left in between. This CDR3 is CASSLFPGLESGELFF. The CDR3 DNA follows: TGTGCCAGCAGTTTATTCCCAGGGTTAGAGTCCGGGGAGCTGTTTTTT.

The chain uses TRBV2 and TRBJ2-2; D perhaps matches TRBD2 (5 bases). Germline CDR1 and CDR2: SNHLY and FYNNEI. V lost 3 bases, J lost 3 bases, and 8 bases lay in between. This CDR3 comprises 14 residues. Here the CDR3 DNA reads TGTGCCAGCAGTGATGAGGGAGACACCGGGGAGCTGTTTTTT. This translates into CASSDEGDTGELFF.